This is a list of T cell receptor beta chains from one sample in a study of beta chain features in type 1 diabetes. This table comes from immunoSEQ multiplex PCR, and its TCRdb copy is limited to in-frame clones, with some not included. Of around 430,000 clones listed, 30% are singletons. Input material: naive CD4+ T cells from blood. The source is a man younger than 35 in good health. The CDR3 runs from the conserved cysteine through the conserved F or W. D genes are given only for firm matches. Expanded clones are given a class, and other clones once, few, many or no size at all.

d_gene	abundance	v_gene	j_gene	CDR3nt	CDR3aa
TRBD2	few	TRBV28	TRBJ2-7	TGTGCCAGCAGTCTAGCGGGAGATAGGTCCTACGAGCAGTACTTC	CASSLAGDRSYEQYF
TRBD1	few	TRBV29-1	TRBJ2-7	TGCAGCGTTGCGCCTCCCCCGGGACAGGGGTACGAGCAGTACTTC	CSVAPPPGQGYEQYF
TRBD2	.	TRBV10-2	TRBJ2-2	TGCGCCAGCAGGCCTAGCGGGACGGCCGGGGAGCTGTTTTTT	CASRPSGTAGELFF
TRBD1	.	TRBV25-1	TRBJ2-2	TGTGCCAGCAGTGACCCTGGACAGGGTACCACCGGGGAGCTGTTTTTT	CASSDPGQGTTGELFF
TRBD1	few	TRBV7-9	TRBJ2-7	TGTGCCAGCAGCCCAAGGACAGGGCCCTACGAGCAGTACTTC	CASSPRTGPYEQYF
.	.	TRBV25-1	TRBJ2-1	TGTGCCAGCAGGGGGGACTCTAACAATGAGCAGTTCTTC	CASRGDSNNEQFF
TRBD1	.	TRBV6-5	TRBJ1-1	TGTGCCAGCAGCAGACCGACAGGGTTGAACACTGAAGCTTTCTTT	CASSRPTGLNTEAFF
.	few	TRBV28	TRBJ2-7	TGTGCCACGGGGAGCTACGAGCAGTACTTC	CATGSYEQYF
TRBD1	.	TRBV7-9	TRBJ2-6	TGTGCCAGCATAACCCTCGGGACAGACTCTGGGGCCAACGTCCTGACTTTC	CASITLGTDSGANVLTF
.	.	TRBV18	TRBJ2-5	TGTGCCAGCTCACCGCCCGGTGGCCCCAGGGAGACCCAGTACTTC	CASSPPGGPRETQYF
.	once	TRBV7-2	TRBJ2-1	TGTGCCAGCAGCAGCCAGCCCAGCTCCTACAATGAGCAGTTCTTC	CASSSQPSSYNEQFF
.	.	TRBV20-1	TRBJ2-7	TGCAGTGCACCATCAGGGTACGAGCAGTACTTC	CSAPSGYEQYF
TRBD1	few	TRBV30	TRBJ2-7	TGTGCGTGGATAGGGACAGGGTTCGACGAGCAGTACTTC	CAWIGTGFDEQYF
TRBD1	.	TRBV6-4	TRBJ2-3	TGTGCCAGCAGTGGGACAGGGGACCGACCGGATACGCAGTATTTT	CASSGTGDRPDTQYF
.	few	TRBV5-1	TRBJ2-1	TGCGCCAGCAGCCAGGACACAAGCTCCTACAATGAGCAGTTCTTC	CASSQDTSSYNEQFF
.	.	TRBV28	TRBJ1-2	TGTGCCAGCAGTTTTCATGGGTATGGCTACACCTTC	CASSFHGYGYTF
.	.	TRBV7-9	TRBJ2-1	TGTGCCAGCCGACCAAGCGGGCGGTACACCTACAATGAGCAGTTCTTC	CASRPSGRYTYNEQFF
.	.	TRBV6-5	TRBJ2-1	TGTGCCAGCAGTTACTCTATCGGGAGTTTTCGCAATGAGCAGTTCTTC	CASSYSIGSFRNEQFF
TRBD1	.	TRBV14	TRBJ2-4	TGTGCCAGCAGCCTTGGACAGGGGGTAGCCAAAAACATTCAGTACTTC	CASSLGQGVAKNIQYF
TRBD2	.	TRBV18	TRBJ2-1	TGTGCCAGCTCACCCGGGGGACTAGCCACGGGCTACAATGAGCAGTTCTTC	CASSPGGLATGYNEQFF
.	.	TRBV7-2	TRBJ2-4	TGTGCCAGCAGCTTAGGGACTATATACATTCAGTACTTC	CASSLGTIYIQYF
.	.	TRBV2	TRBJ1-5	TGTGCCAGCAATGAACTGGTTAATCAGCCCCAGCATTTT	CASNELVNQPQHF
TRBD1	few	TRBV5-6	TRBJ1-4	TGTGCCAGCAGCTTAACGATGACAGGGAAAGGCGAAAAACTGTTTTTT	CASSLTMTGKGEKLFF
.	.	TRBV7-9	TRBJ2-5	TGTGCCAGCAGCTTTGGCAGACAAGAGACCCAGTACTTC	CASSFGRQETQYF
TRBD2	few	TRBV9	TRBJ2-1	TGTGCCAGCAGTTCTAAGCGGGGGACGATATACAATGAGCAGTTCTTC	CASSSKRGTIYNEQFF
.	.	TRBV7-9	TRBJ2-6	TGTGCCAGCAGCGACCGGTCCGCCTCTGGGGCCAACGTCCTGACTTTC	CASSDRSASGANVLTF
.	.	TRBV7-6	TRBJ1-5	TGTGCCAGCAGCTCCGGGGGCCAGCCCCAGCATTTT	CASSSGGQPQHF
TRBD1	.	TRBV5-4	TRBJ2-3	TGTGCCAGCAGCGTTTCACAGGGGGCTATAGATACGCAGTATTTT	CASSVSQGAIDTQYF
.	.	TRBV4-3	TRBJ2-4	TGCGCCAGCAGCCAAGATCCGGGCATCAAAAACATTCAGTACTTC	CASSQDPGIKNIQYF
.	.	TRBV7-3	TRBJ2-1	TGTGCCAGCAGCTTATCATTCCCTGAGGGCAATGAGCAGTTCTTC	CASSLSFPEGNEQFF
TRBD2	few	TRBV5-1	TRBJ2-7	TGCGCCAGCAGAACCGGGACTAGCGGCAACTACGAGCAGTACTTC	CASRTGTSGNYEQYF
.	.	TRBV5-4	TRBJ2-1	TGTGCCAGCAGCTTGAAGAGCTCCTACAATGAGCAGTTCTTC	CASSLKSSYNEQFF
.	.	TRBV29-1	TRBJ2-3	TGCAGCGTTGAGAGTCTAGCGATGGGAGATACGCAGTATTTT	CSVESLAMGDTQYF
.	few	TRBV5-1	TRBJ2-2	TGCGCCAGCAGCTCCAGTGACACCGGGGAGCTGTTTTTT	CASSSSDTGELFF
.	.	TRBV28	TRBJ2-6	TGTGCCAGCAGTACAGGGACTGGGGCCAACGTCCTGACTTTC	CASSTGTGANVLTF
TRBD1	.	TRBV11-2	TRBJ2-3	TGTGCCAGCAGCCGAACTGGGACAGGGGGCACAGATACGCAGTATTTT	CASSRTGTGGTDTQYF
TRBD1	.	TRBV29-1	TRBJ1-2	TGCAGCGTTAGGGACAGGGTGGCGGTTGGCTACACCTTC	CSVRDRVAVGYTF
.	few	TRBV25-1	TRBJ2-6	TGTGCCAGCACCCAGTCCGGGGCCAACGTCCTGACTTTC	CASTQSGANVLTF
TRBD2	.	TRBV5-4	TRBJ2-5	TGTGCCAGCAGCGCAGGGACTAGCGGGAGGGCCCGGGCCCAAGAGACCCAGTACTTC	CASSAGTSGRARAQETQYF
.	few	TRBV29-1	TRBJ2-7	TGCAGCGCATGCCTGAACCTACAAGCGGAGCAGTACTTC	CSACLNLQAEQYF
.	few	TRBV9	TRBJ2-1	TGTGCCAGCAGCGGCAATGAGCAGTTCTTC	CASSGNEQFF
TRBD1	few	TRBV10-3	TRBJ2-1	TGTGCCATCAGCCCGCCGGACAGGGTCTACAATGAGCAGTTCTTC	CAISPPDRVYNEQFF
TRBD2	.	TRBV7-8	TRBJ2-3	TGTGCCAGCAGCTTCAGCGGGAGGGCCACAGATACGCAGTATTTT	CASSFSGRATDTQYF
.	.	TRBV29-1	TRBJ1-1	TGCAGCGTTGAAGAACCGAACACTGAAGCTTTCTTT	CSVEEPNTEAFF
.	.	TRBV18	TRBJ2-3	TGTGCCAGCTCACCACCTGAAGCGGGCCCTAGCACAGATACGCAGTATTTT	CASSPPEAGPSTDTQYF
TRBD1	few	TRBV7-9	TRBJ2-7	TGTGCCAGCAGCTCACTACCCGGGACAGGGCATTACGAGCAGTACTTC	CASSSLPGTGHYEQYF
.	.	TRBV30	TRBJ1-5	TGTGCCTGGGGACGGGCAGCTAGCAATCAGCCCCAGCATTTT	CAWGRAASNQPQHF
TRBD2	once	TRBV30	TRBJ2-7	TGTGCCTGGAGTGGACTAGCGGGCTCCTACGAGCAGTACTTC	CAWSGLAGSYEQYF
TRBD2	few	TRBV2	TRBJ2-7	TGTGCCAGCAGTGGGGTGACTAGCGATTACGAGCAGTACTTC	CASSGVTSDYEQYF
TRBD1	few	TRBV29-1	TRBJ2-3	TGCAGCGTTGGACAGGGGGCGTCAGATACGCAGTATTTT	CSVGQGASDTQYF
.	.	TRBV6-6	TRBJ2-3	TGTGCCAGCAGGCCCAGCGGATCTAGCACAGATACGCAGTATTTT	CASRPSGSSTDTQYF
.	few	TRBV9	TRBJ1-1	TGTGCCAGCAGCGTTTCAGGGAACACTGAAGCTTTCTTT	CASSVSGNTEAFF
.	.	TRBV30	TRBJ2-7	TGTGCCTGGAGTCCTCTCTACGAGCAGTACTTC	CAWSPLYEQYF
.	.	TRBV29-1	TRBJ1-2	TGCAGCGTTGGGGAGAGGGGCGCGGACTATGGCTACACCTTC	CSVGERGADYGYTF
TRBD2	few	TRBV14	TRBJ2-1	TGTGCCAGCAGCCAGTCCCCGGGACTAGCCCATGAGCAGTTCTTC	CASSQSPGLAHEQFF
TRBD2	.	TRBV5-1	TRBJ2-1	TGCGCCAGCAGCCCCCTCCTGCCGGGGACTAAGGTCGGCAATGAGCAGTTCTTC	CASSPLLPGTKVGNEQFF
.	.	TRBV4-2	TRBJ2-7	TGTGCCAGCAGCCCCCCGGACAAGCCCGAGCAGTACTTC	CASSPPDKPEQYF